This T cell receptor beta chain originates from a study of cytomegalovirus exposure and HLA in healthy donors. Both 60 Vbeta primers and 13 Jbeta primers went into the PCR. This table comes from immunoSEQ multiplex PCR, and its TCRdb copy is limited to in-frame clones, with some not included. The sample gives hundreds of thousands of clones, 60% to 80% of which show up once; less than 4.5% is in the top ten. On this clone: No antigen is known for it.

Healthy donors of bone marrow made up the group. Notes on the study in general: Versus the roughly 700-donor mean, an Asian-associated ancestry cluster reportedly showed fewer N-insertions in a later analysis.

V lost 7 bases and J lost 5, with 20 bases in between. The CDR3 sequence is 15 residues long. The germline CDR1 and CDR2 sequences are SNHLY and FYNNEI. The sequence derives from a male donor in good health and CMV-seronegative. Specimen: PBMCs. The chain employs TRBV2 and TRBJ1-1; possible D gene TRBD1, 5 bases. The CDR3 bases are TGTGCCAGCATTCGGCAGGGAGGCGTTCGGACTGAAGCTTTCTTT. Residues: CASIRQGGVRTEAFF.